The 20 T cell receptor beta chains given below trace back to one sample, sequenced in a study of blood T cell repertoires in COVID-19. Some clones are missing from TCRdb's copy, which holds only in-frame ones; the method was immunoSEQ multiplex PCR. The table records about 150,000 clones, roughly 90% of them present only once. Sequencing input: peripheral blood. The receptors here all came from a man aged 55-75 years with acute or convalescent COVID-19.

The chain uses TRBV4-3 and TRBJ2-1; D may be TRBD2 (6 bases). There are 14 residues in the CDR3. Germline V gene lookup returns CDR1 LGHNA and CDR2 YSLEER. Deletions cut 2 bases from V and 5 bases from J, with 10 bases between. As DNA, the CDR3 is TGCGCCAGCAGCCAATTCGGGAGTAACAATGAGCAGTTCTTC. Protein: CASSQFGSNNEQFF.

The chain carries TRBV14 and TRBJ1-2, with D possibly TRBD1 on 5 matching bases. Germline lookup yields CDR1 SGHDN and CDR2 FVKESK. V lost 1 base, J lost 4 bases, and 13 bases lay in between. The CDR3 is 15 residues long. In DNA form, the CDR3 reads TGTGCCAGCAGCCAAGGACAGTCACAGCCCTATGGCTACACCTTC. This encodes CASSQGQSQPYGYTF.

The V call is TRBV19, the J call TRBJ1-2; D remains ambiguous. This CDR3 contains 12 residues. V dropped 7 bases and J dropped 3 bases, with 9 bases sitting between them. Germline V gene lookup returns CDR1 LNHDA and CDR2 SQIVND (reference sequence). For the CDR3, the DNA is TGTGCCAGTATTACGAGGGACTATGGCTACACCTTC. It translates to CASITRDYGYTF.

The chain is built from TRBV24-1 and TRBJ2-2; 9 bases agree with TRBD2. This CDR3 contains 14 residues. J lost 5 bases, V lost 8 bases, and 5 bases had no gene match. CDR1 and CDR2 (germline): KGHDR, SFDVKD. CDR3 amino acids: CATKSGGQTGELFF. CDR3 bases: TGTGCCACCAAAAGCGGGGGGCAAACCGGGGAGCTGTTTTTT.

J is TRBJ2-7 and V is TRBV2; unclear D gene. The CDR3 has 13 residues. Germline CDR1 reads SNHLY; CDR2 reads FYNNEI. Between the trimmed V and J ends, which lost 4 bases and 2 bases, there was a span of 9 bases. CDR3 in DNA: TGTGCCAGCAGTGTGCGGCCGGCCTACGAGCAGTACTTC. The encoded protein is CASSVRPAYEQYF. Filled out from reference TRBV2 and TRBJ2-7, the complete variable domain reads EPEVTQTPSHQVTQMGQEVILRCVPISNHLYFYWYRQILGQKVEFLVSFYNNEISEKSEIFDDQFSVERPDGSNFTLKIRSTKLEDSAMYFCASSVRPAYEQYFGPGTRLTVT.

This clone came up once. The chain combines TRBV23-1 with TRBJ2-7; D gene uncertain. TRBV23-1 is classed as an ORF, of uncertain function. The length of the CDR3 is 13 residues. V was trimmed by 3 bases and J by 7 bases, leaving 13 bases between them. The CDR3 bases are TGCGCCAGCAGTCACGCGCGGTTATCGGAGCAGTACTTC. Translated: CASSHARLSEQYF.

This chain links TRBV7-2 with TRBJ1-5; D possibly corresponds to TRBD1 (5 bases). Germline values: CDR1 SGHTA, CDR2 FQGNSA. The CDR3 length is 15 residues. Deletions cut 4 bases from V and 3 bases from J, with 13 bases between. The CDR3 here is CASSSGAGSNQPQHF. CDR3 nucleotides: TGTGCCAGCAGCTCTGGGGCAGGGTCCAATCAGCCCCAGCATTTT.

The V and J genes are TRBV5-4 and TRBJ2-5, with 7 bases lining up with TRBD2. The germline V gene encodes CDR1 SGHNT and CDR2 YYREEE (reference sequence). V shed 5 bases, J shed 1 base, and the junction held 5 bases outside the gene matches. The CDR3 totals 14 residues. The CDR3 is CASSRASGQETQYF. CDR3 bases: TGTGCCAGCAGTAGGGCTAGCGGCCAAGAGACCCAGTACTTC.

The V and J genes are TRBV5-5 and TRBJ2-3, with D possibly being TRBD1 (5 bases). CDR3 size: 16 residues. V was cut by 3 bases and J by 2 bases, with 16 bases left in between. Germline-derived CDR1 and CDR2 are SGHKS and YYEKEE (reference sequence). Here the CDR3 reads CASSSLSSGITDTQYF. Here the CDR3 DNA reads TGTGCCAGCAGCTCTCTATCTTCAGGGATCACAGATACGCAGTATTTT.

V gene TRBV2 combines with J gene TRBJ1-1, with 8 nucleotides matching TRBD1. V gave up 6 bases and J gave up 11 bases; unmatched junction bases: 5. The CDR3 spans 11 residues. From germline, CDR1 is SNHLY and CDR2 FYNNEI. CDR3 sequence (DNA): TGTGCCAGCAGCCAGGACAGGGCGGCTTTCTTT. Encoded protein: CASSQDRAAFF.

V gene TRBV21-1 combines with J gene TRBJ2-7; TRBD1 was called by the table and not checked on the DNA. TRBV21-1 is tagged as a pseudogene. CDR3 length: 17 amino acids. DNA of the CDR3: TGTGCCAGCAGCAAAAGACCCCGGGACAGGAGAAACTACGAGCAGTACTTC. This codes for CASSKRPRDRRNYEQYF.

This chain joins TRBV30 and TRBJ2-2; 7 nucleotides line up with TRBD2. CDR3 length equals 16 residues. Germline V gives CDR1 GTSNPN, CDR2 SVGIG (reference sequence). The CDR3 bases are TGTGACTGCCACGAAAAGCGGGGCCGAAACACCGGGGAGCTGTTTTTT. Translating it yields CDCHEKRGRNTGELFF. Using reference TRBV30 and TRBJ2-2 for the parts outside the CDR3, the full variable domain is SQTIHQWPATLVQPVGSPLSLECTVEGTSNPNLYWYRQAAGRGLQLLFYSVGIGQISSEVPQNLSASRPQDRQFILSSKKLLLSDSGFYLCDCHEKRGRNTGELFFGEGSRLTVL.

The chain combines TRBV2 with TRBJ1-5; D remains unclear. The CDR3 extends over 12 amino acids. The germline V gene encodes CDR1 SNHLY and CDR2 FYNNEI. Trimming shortened V by 6 bases and J by 5 bases, and 8 bases separated the two germline ends. The CDR3 reads CASRTTDQPQHF. CDR3 sequence (DNA): TGTGCCAGCAGGACTACAGATCAGCCCCAGCATTTT. The full variable domain, completed using reference TRBV2 and TRBJ1-5, is EPEVTQTPSHQVTQMGQEVILRCVPISNHLYFYWYRQILGQKVEFLVSFYNNEISEKSEIFDDQFSVERPDGSNFTLKIRSTKLEDSAMYFCASRTTDQPQHFGDGTRLSIL.

CDR3 sequence reads: CAWSEQGNSPLHF. The CDR3 DNA sequence: TGTGCCTGGAGTGAACAGGGGAACTCACCCCTCCACTTT. V usage is TRBV30 and J usage is TRBJ1-6, with 7 bases that match TRBD1. Germline V gene data show CDR1 as GTSNPN and CDR2 as SVGIG (reference sequence). The ends lost 1 base at V and 10 bases at J; junction bases unmatched: 4. The CDR3 has 13 amino acids.

The CDR3 nucleotides are TGTGCCACCAGCACCGACCCGGCTTTGACAGGGTTAAATTCACCCCTCCACTTT. This encodes CATSTDPALTGLNSPLHF. The chain carries TRBV15 and TRBJ1-6; 7 nucleotides match TRBD1. Germline CDR1 is LNHNV and CDR2 is YYDKDF (reference sequence). V shed 4 bases, J shed 7 bases, and the junction held 16 bases outside the gene matches. This CDR3 spans 18 amino acids.

The chain is built from TRBV7-8 and TRBJ1-6, with D maybe TRBD1 (6 bases). This CDR3 contains 19 residues. Between the trimmed V and J ends, which lost 2 bases and 2 bases, there was a span of 19 bases. Germline assignment: CDR1 SGHVS and CDR2 FQNEAQ. The CDR3: CASSLRRVRGPAYNSPLHF. The CDR3 nucleotides are TGTGCCAGCAGCTTAAGGAGGGTGCGGGGGCCCGCCTATAATTCACCCCTCCACTTT.

The CDR3 DNA is TGCGCCAGCAGTGAGGGGCAGCAAGAGACCCAGTACTTC. It translates to CASSEGQQETQYF. The chain employs TRBV10-2 and TRBJ2-5; no firm D call. This CDR3 spans 13 amino acids. V lost 2 bases, J lost 2 bases, and 6 bases lay in between. Germline CDR1 WSHSY, CDR2 SAAADI.

The genes are TRBV10-1 and TRBJ2-1; no firm D call. The CDR3 totals 13 residues. Germline CDR1 and CDR2: WNHNN and SYGVQD (reference sequence). Trimming pared 6 bases from V and 5 bases from J, leaving 11 bases between. The CDR3, as DNA: TGCGCCAGCAGCCTACGGGTTGACAATGAGCAGTTCTTC. Translation: CASSLRVDNEQFF.

This chain connects TRBV3-1 (or the pseudogene TRBV3-2) to TRBJ2-3; D is ambiguous. Between the trimmed V and J ends, which lost 1 base and 2 bases, there was a span of 13 bases. Germline lookup yields CDR1 LGHDT and CDR2 YNNKEL (reference sequence). This CDR3 region has 16 residues. The CDR3 loop is CASSQGRSRSTDTQYF. The CDR3 bases are TGTGCCAGCAGCCAAGGTAGAAGCCGGTCCACAGATACGCAGTATTTT.

This clone was seen just once. This sequence joins TRBV28 and TRBJ1-4; TRBD1 matches at 8 bases. The J segment lost 5 bases and the V segment lost 2 bases, leaving 4 bases of the junction unmatched. In germline, CDR1 is MDHEN, CDR2 SYDVKM. This CDR3 is built from 15 residues. The CDR3 is CASSLGRGRNEKLFF. For the CDR3, the DNA is TGTGCCAGCAGTTTAGGCAGGGGGCGGAATGAAAAACTGTTTTTT.